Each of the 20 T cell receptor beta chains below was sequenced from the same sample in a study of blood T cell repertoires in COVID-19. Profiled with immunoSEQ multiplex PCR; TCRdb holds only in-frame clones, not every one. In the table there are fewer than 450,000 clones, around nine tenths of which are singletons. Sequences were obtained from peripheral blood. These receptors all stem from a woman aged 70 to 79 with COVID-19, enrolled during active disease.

The CDR3 here is CASSHARGRANEKLFF. The CDR3 DNA follows: TGTGCCAGCAGCCACGCCCGGGGGAGGGCTAATGAAAAACTGTTTTTT. The chain uses TRBV7-9 and TRBJ1-4, with D perhaps matching TRBD1 (5 bases). This CDR3 region has 16 residues. CDR1 and CDR2 from the germline V gene are SEHNR and FQNEAQ (reference sequence). V dropped 5 bases and J dropped 3 bases, with 16 bases sitting between them. Full variable domain (rest looked up from reference TRBV7-9 and TRBJ1-4): DTGVSQNPRHKITKRGQNVTFRCDPISEHNRLYWYRQTLGQGPEFLTYFQNEAQLEKSRLLSDRFSAERPKGSFSTLEIQRTEQGDSAMYLCASSHARGRANEKLFFGSGTQLSVL.

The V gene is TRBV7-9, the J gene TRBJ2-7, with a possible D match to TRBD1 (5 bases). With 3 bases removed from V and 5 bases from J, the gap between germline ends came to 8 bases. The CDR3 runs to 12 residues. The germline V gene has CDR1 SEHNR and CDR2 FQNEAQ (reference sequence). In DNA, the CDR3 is TGTGCCAGCAGCTTGCAGGGCCACGAGCAGTACTTC. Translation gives CASSLQGHEQYF.

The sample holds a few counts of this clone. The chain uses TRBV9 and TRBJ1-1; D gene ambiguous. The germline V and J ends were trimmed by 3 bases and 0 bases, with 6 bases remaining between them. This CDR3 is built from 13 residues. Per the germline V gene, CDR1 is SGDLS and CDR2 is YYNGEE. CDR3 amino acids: CASSEIVNTEAFF. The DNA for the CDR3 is TGTGCCAGCAGCGAGATAGTGAACACTGAAGCTTTCTTT.

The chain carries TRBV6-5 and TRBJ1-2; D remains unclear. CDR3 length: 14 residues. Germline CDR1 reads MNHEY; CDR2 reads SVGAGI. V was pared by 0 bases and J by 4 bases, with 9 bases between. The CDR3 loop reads CASSYSVRAYGYTF. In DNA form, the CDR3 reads TGTGCCAGCAGTTACTCGGTGCGGGCCTATGGCTACACCTTC.

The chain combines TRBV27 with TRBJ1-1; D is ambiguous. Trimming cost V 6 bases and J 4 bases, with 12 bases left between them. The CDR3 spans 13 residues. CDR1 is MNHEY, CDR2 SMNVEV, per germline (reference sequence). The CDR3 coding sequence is TGTGCCAGCAGCGCCGCGAGAACCACTGAAGCTTTCTTT. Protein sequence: CASSAARTTEAFF.

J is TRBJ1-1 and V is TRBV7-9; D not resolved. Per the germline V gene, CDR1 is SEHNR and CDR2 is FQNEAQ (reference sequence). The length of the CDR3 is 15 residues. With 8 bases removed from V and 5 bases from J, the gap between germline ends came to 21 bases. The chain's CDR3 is CASLTPNQDQTEAFF. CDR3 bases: TGTGCCAGCCTCACACCCAACCAGGATCAGACTGAAGCTTTCTTT.

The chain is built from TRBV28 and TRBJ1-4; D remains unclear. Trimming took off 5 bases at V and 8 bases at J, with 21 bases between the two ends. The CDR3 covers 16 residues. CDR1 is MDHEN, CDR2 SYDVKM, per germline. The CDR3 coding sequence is TGTGCCAGCAGTCTTATACATTTTTTGGGAGAGGAAAAACTGTTTTTT. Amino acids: CASSLIHFLGEEKLFF. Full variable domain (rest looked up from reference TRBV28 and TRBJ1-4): DVKVTQSSRYLVKRTGEKVFLECVQDMDHENMFWYRQDPGLGLRLIYFSYDVKMKEKGDIPEGYSVSREKKERFSLILESASTNQTSMYLCASSLIHFLGEEKLFFGSGTQLSVL.

CDR3 sequence (DNA): TGTGCCAGCAGTGAGATAGGGGGTGCGTACGAGCAGTACTTC. Translation: CASSEIGGAYEQYF. This chain links TRBV2 with TRBJ2-7, with D possibly being TRBD1 (6 bases). The CDR3 has 14 amino acids. Germline CDR1 reads SNHLY; CDR2 reads FYNNEI. The V end lost 3 bases, the J end lost 4 bases, and 13 bases lay between the germline ends.

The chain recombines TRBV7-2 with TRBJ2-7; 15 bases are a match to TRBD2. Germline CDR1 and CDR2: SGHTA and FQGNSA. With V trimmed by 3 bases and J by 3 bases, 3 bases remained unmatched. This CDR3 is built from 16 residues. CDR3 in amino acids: CASSLGLAGGDYEQYF. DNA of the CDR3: TGTGCCAGCAGCTTGGGACTAGCGGGGGGAGACTACGAGCAGTACTTC.

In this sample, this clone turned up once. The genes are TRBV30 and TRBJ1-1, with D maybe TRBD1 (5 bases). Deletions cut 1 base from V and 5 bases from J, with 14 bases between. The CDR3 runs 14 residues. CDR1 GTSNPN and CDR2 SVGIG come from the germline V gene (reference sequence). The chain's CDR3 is CAWSGSGGRTEAFF. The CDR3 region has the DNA TGTGCCTGGAGTGGTTCGGGGGGTCGGACTGAAGCTTTCTTT.

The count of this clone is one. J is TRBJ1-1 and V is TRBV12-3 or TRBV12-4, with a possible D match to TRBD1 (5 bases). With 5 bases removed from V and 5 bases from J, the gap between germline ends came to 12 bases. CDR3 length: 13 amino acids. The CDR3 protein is CASSVTGGTEAFF. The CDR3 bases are TGTGCCAGCAGTGTCACGGGGGGAACTGAAGCTTTCTTT.

The CDR3 protein is CASRQGRGRSYEQYF. DNA of the CDR3: TGTGCCAGCAGACAAGGGCGGGGACGATCCTACGAGCAGTACTTC. This sequence joins TRBV2 and TRBJ2-7; weak D call: TRBD2 (6 bases). Trimming shortened V by 6 bases and J by 1 base, and 16 bases separated the two germline ends. The length of the CDR3 is 15 residues. The germline gives CDR1 SNHLY, CDR2 FYNNEI.

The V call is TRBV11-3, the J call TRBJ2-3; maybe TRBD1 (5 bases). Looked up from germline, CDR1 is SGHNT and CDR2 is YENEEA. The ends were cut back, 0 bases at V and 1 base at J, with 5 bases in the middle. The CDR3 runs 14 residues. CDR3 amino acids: CASSLEGGTDTQYF. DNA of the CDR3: TGTGCCAGCAGCTTAGAAGGGGGCACAGATACGCAGTATTTT. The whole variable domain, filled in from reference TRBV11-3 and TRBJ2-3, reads EAGVVQSPRYKIIEKKQPVAFWCNPISGHNTLYWYLQNLGQGPELLIRYENEEAVDDSQLPKDRFSAERLKGVDSTLKIQPAELGDSAVYLCASSLEGGTDTQYFGPGTRLTVL.

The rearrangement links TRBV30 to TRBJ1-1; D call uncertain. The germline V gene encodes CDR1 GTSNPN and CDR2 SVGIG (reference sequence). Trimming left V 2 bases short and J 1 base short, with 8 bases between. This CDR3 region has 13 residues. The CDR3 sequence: CAWSSTPNTEAFF. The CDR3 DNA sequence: TGTGCCTGGAGTTCGACACCGAACACTGAAGCTTTCTTT.

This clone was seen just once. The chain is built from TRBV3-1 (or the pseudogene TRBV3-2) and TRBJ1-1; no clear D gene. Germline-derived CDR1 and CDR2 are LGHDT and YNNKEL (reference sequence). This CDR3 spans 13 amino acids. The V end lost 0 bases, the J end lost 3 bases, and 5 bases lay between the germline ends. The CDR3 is CASSQEPDTEAFF. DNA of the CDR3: TGTGCCAGCAGCCAAGAGCCGGACACTGAAGCTTTCTTT.

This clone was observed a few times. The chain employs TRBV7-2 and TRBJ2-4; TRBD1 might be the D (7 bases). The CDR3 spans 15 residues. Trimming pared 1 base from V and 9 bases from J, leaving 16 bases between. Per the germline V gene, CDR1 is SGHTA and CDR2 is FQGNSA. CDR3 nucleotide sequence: TGTGCCAGCAGCTTAGGTTTCGGGCAGGGGGGCATTCAGTACTTC. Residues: CASSLGFGQGGIQYF.

For the CDR3, the DNA is TGCAGTGCTAGTACTAGCGGGTTTCAAGAGACCCAGTACTTC. This translates into CSASTSGFQETQYF. V usage is TRBV20-1 and J usage is TRBJ2-5; 9 nucleotides align to TRBD2. This CDR3 has 14 amino acids. Trimming at V came to 3 bases and at J to 2 bases, leaving 4 bases not matched to a gene. The germline V gene has CDR1 DFQATT and CDR2 SNEGSKA (reference sequence).

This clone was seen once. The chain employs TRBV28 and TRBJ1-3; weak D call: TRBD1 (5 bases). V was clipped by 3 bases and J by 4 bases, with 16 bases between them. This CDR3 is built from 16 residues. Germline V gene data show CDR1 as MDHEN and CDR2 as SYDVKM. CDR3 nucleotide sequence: TGTGCCAGCAGTTTGTTAGAGGACATGGGGGGAAACACCATATATTTT. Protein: CASSLLEDMGGNTIYF.

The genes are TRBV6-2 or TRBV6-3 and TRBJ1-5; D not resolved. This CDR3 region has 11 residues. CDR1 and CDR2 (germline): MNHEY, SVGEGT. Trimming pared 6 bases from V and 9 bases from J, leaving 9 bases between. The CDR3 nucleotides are TGTGCCAGCAGCCCCCCAGGGCCCCAGCATTTT. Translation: CASSPPGPQHF.

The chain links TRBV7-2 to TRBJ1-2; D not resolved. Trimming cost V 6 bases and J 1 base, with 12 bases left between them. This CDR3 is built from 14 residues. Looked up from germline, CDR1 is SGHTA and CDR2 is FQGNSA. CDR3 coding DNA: TGTGCCAGCAGATCCGGGCGGGGTAACTATGGCTACACCTTC. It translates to CASRSGRGNYGYTF. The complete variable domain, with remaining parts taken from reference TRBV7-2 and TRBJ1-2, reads GAGVSQSPSNKVTEKGKDVELRCDPISGHTALYWYRQSLGQGLEFLIYFQGNSAPDKSGLPSDRFSAERTGGSVSTLTIQRTQQEDSAVYLCASRSGRGNYGYTFGSGTRLTVV.